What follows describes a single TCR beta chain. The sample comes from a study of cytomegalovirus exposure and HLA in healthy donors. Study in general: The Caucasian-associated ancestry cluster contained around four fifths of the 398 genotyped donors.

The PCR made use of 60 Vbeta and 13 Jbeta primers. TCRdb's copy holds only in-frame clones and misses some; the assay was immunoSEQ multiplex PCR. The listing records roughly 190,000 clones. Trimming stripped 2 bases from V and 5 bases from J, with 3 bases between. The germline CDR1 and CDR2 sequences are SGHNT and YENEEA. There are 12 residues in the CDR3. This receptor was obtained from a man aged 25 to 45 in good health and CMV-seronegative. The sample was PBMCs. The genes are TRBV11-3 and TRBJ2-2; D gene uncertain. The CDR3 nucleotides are TGTGCCAGCAGCTTATCAACCGGGGAGCTGTTTTTT. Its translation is CASSLSTGELFF.